This T cell receptor beta chain was profiled in a study of regulatory T cells in long-lasting Graves disease. On the study more broadly: The antithyroid drugs taken by newly diagnosed Graves' patients had been used for under 3 months. Notes on the study in general: TCR diversity was lower in persistent than newly diagnosed Graves' disease. Persistent disease was characterized by preferential usage of TRBV28, TRBJ1-2 and TRBJ2-5.

On this clonotype: Its antigen remains unknown.

Noted time point: newly diagnosed GD, antithyroid drugs for less than 3 months. After RNA was extracted from PBMCs, the TCR library was made from it. TCR beta libraries were built with iRepertoire HTBI primers and Arm-PCR of CDR3 regions. TCRdb ran MiXCR on the multiplex PCR reads and lists one entry per CDR3 protein. Found here are fewer than 350,000 distinct CDR3 sequences, about a sixth of them singletons; the top ten hold about 39%. The CDR3 consists of 15 residues. Germline V lookup: CDR1 KGHSH, CDR2 LQKENI. Trimming removed 3 bases from V and 5 bases from J, with 16 bases in between. The receptor comes from a female donor with Graves disease. The chain combines TRBV18 with TRBJ1-1, with D tentatively TRBD1 (5 bases). This specimen was peripheral blood mononuclear cells (PBMCs), taken at new diagnosis, from a patient treated with antithyroid drugs. CDR3 coding DNA: TGTGCCAGCTCACCTCTATCGGGGGGGGATACTGAAGCTTTCTTT. Its translation is CASSPLSGGDTEAFF.